This T cell receptor (beta chain) was recovered during a study of identical twins. Study results and caveats: Models underestimated out-of-frame TCR alpha sharing in monozygotic twins.

In this sample, this clonotype turned up a few times. Its specificity is not known. Template switching (which added a universal primer site) was used, and cDNA carried unique molecular identifiers. From the 5' RACE reads, TCRdb called clonotypes with MiXCR, one entry per CDR3 protein. The sample has 1.5 million to 2 million distinct CDR3 sequences, less than 35% seen once. There are 17 residues in the CDR3. Germline-derived CDR1 and CDR2 are LGHNA and YNFKEQ. The sequence came from a newborn girl in good health. The material sequenced was cord blood. The chain couples TRBV4-2 to TRBJ2-1; maybe TRBD2 (5 bases). The better agreement between TRBJ2-7 and the DNA end casts doubt on the J call. CDR3 nucleotide sequence: TGTGCCAGCAGCCACCCCAATCCTAGCAGATTTAGCGATGAGCAGTACTTC. As protein: CASSHPNPSRFSDEQYF.